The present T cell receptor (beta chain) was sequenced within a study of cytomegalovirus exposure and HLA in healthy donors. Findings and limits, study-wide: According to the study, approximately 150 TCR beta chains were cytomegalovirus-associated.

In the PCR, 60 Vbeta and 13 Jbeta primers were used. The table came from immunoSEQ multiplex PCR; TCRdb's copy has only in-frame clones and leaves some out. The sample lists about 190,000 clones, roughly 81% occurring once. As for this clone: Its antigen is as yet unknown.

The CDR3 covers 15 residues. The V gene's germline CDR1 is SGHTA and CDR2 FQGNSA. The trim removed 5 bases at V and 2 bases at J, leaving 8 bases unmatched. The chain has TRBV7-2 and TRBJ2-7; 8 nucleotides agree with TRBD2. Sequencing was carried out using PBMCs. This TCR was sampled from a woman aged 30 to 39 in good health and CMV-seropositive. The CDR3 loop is CASSIGLAMAYEQYF. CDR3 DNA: TGTGCCAGCAGCATAGGACTAGCAATGGCCTACGAGCAGTACTTC.